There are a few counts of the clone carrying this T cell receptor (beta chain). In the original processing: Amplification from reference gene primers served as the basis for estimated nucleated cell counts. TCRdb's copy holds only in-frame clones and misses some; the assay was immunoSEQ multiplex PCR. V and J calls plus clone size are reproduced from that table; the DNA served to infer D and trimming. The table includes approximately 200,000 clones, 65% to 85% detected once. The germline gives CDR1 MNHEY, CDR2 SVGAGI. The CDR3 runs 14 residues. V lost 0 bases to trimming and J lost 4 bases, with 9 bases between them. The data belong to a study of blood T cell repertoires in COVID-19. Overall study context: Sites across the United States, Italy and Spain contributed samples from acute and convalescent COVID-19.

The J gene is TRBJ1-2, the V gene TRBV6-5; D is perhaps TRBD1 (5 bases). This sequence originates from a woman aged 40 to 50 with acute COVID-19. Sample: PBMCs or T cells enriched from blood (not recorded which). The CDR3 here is CASSYSRQSYGYTF. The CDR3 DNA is TGTGCCAGCAGTTACTCTAGACAGTCCTATGGCTACACCTTC.